Sequencing of this T cell receptor beta chain was carried out in a study of blood T cells in healthy people across ages. With 3 bases removed from V and 5 bases from J, the gap between germline ends came to 9 bases. The CDR3 is 13 residues long. A second about 7 to 12 cycle PCR used barcoded and J-beta primers. CDR3-containing paired-end reads numbered at least 2.5 million in each sample. TCRdb ran MiXCR on the 5' RACE reads and lists one entry per CDR3 protein. The table lists roughly 680,000 distinct CDR3 sequences, roughly 20% of them singletons, with 3% to 4.5% in the top ten. Findings of the study overall: Naive and antigen-experienced cells could not be conclusively compared, given unsorted PBMCs.

Per-sample yields of isolated PBMCs were at least 6 million. Concerning this clonotype: Its specificity is not known.

The TCR sequence derives from a man aged 65 to 79 in good health. Sequenced: blood. The V gene is TRBV12-3 or TRBV12-4, the J gene TRBJ2-3; a possible D gene is TRBD2 (5 bases). Here the CDR3 reads CASSLAGKDTQYF. In nucleotides, the CDR3 is TGTGCCAGCAGTTTGGCCGGGAAAGATACGCAGTATTTT.